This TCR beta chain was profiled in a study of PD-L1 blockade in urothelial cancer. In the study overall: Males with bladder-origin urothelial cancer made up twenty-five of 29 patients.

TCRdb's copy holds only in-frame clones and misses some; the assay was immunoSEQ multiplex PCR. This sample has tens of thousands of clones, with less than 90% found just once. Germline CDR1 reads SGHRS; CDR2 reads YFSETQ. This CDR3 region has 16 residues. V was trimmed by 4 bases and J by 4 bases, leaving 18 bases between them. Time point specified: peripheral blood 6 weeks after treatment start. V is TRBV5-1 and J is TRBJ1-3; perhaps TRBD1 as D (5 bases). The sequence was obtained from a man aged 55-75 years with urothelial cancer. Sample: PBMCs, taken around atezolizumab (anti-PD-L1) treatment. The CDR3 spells CASSVRGTSAGNTIYF. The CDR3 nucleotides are TGCGCCAGCAGCGTACGGGGGACTTCCGCGGGAAACACCATATATTTT.